These 13 T cell receptor beta chains were sequenced from one sample in a study of human T cells and chemical hapten exposure (dated by TCRdb to about 2021). Libraries were prepared through RACE. The sequencer listed for this sample is NextSeq 500. TCRdb reworked the public reads: Q25 trimming with fastp, MiXCR clone assembly, productive beta chains retained. Identical CDR3 proteins give one entry, which carries the most common genes and DNA. This sample lists tens of thousands of distinct CDR3 sequences; around 7% were detected once. The ten largest make up over 1.5% of the sample. The time point label, as the study defines it: pre-sensitization, week 0. Taken with the paper, the label for treatment or condition translates to: therapeutic diphenylcyclopropenone sensitization with weekly scalp DPC. Sequenced here: whole blood, sampled in connection with sensitization to the hapten diphenylcyclopropenone (DPC). Receptors were obtained from a woman aged 25 to 39 with alopecia areata. Some clones in this sample may be carry-over from other donors' samples.

This clonotype was observed many times. CDR3 DNA sequence: TGTGCCAGCAAGAACAGGGGGGGGACCCAGTACTTC. Translated, it gives CASKNRGGTQYF. The genes are TRBV28 and TRBJ2-5, with D perhaps TRBD1 (8 bases). Germline-derived CDR1 and CDR2 are MDHEN and SYDVKM. The CDR3 loop spans 12 amino acids. Deletions cut 7 bases from V and 7 bases from J, with 13 bases between.

This clonotype was seen repeatedly, ten times or more. V and J are TRBV6-6 and TRBJ2-2, with TRBD1 matching 11 bases. V was pared by 10 bases and J by 6 bases, with 4 bases of the junction left unmatched. This CDR3 comprises 13 residues. Germline-derived CDR1 and CDR2 are MNHNY and SVGAGI (reference sequence). CDR3 in amino acids: CATDRGRSGELFF. DNA of the CDR3: TGTGCCACGGACAGGGGGCGGTCCGGGGAGCTGTTTTTT.

Ten or more counts support this clonotype. This chain connects TRBV5-1 to TRBJ2-3; D perhaps matches TRBD1 (6 bases). V shed 4 bases and J shed 5 bases, with 14 bases lying between them. The CDR3 spans 14 residues. Germline CDR1 is SGHRS and CDR2 is YFSETQ. The CDR3 protein is CASSQLKGVDTQYF. The CDR3 DNA sequence: TGCGCCAGCAGCCAGCTCAAGGGGGTAGATACGCAGTATTTT.

This clonotype was found many times. This chain joins TRBV12-3 or TRBV12-4 and TRBJ2-5; D possibly matches TRBD1 or TRBD2 (5 bases each). The CDR3 contains 11 residues. Trimming took off 8 bases at V and 7 bases at J, with 11 bases between the two ends. In DNA, the CDR3 is TGTGCCAGCGGGGACCGCGGGACCCAGTACTTC. The encoded protein is CASGDRGTQYF.

This clonotype was picked up many times. This chain connects TRBV13 to TRBJ2-3, with D possibly TRBD1 on 5 matching bases. Trimming removed 5 bases at V and 7 bases at J, with 19 bases between. The CDR3 spans 15 residues. Per the germline V gene, CDR1 is PRHDT and CDR2 is FYEKMQ (reference sequence). For the CDR3, the DNA is TGTGCCAGCAGCGAGACCGAAACAGGTTCCCATACGCAGTATTTT. This translates into CASSETETGSHTQYF. The complete variable domain, with remaining parts taken from reference TRBV13 and TRBJ2-3, reads AAGVIQSPRHLIKEKRETATLKCYPIPRHDTVYWYQQGPGQDPQFLISFYEKMQSDKGSIPDRFSAQQFSDYHSELNMSSLELGDSALYFCASSETETGSHTQYFGPGTRLTVL.

This clonotype was detected many times. The gene calls are TRBV7-9 and TRBJ1-1, with 7 positions matching TRBD1. The germline CDR1 and CDR2 sequences are SEHNR and FQNEAQ (reference sequence). The V segment lost 6 bases and the J segment 5 bases; nucleotides outside the gene matches: 18. The CDR3 covers 17 residues. The CDR3: CASSFGDRQGKRTEAFF. As DNA, the CDR3 is TGTGCCAGCAGTTTCGGGGACAGACAGGGTAAGAGGACTGAAGCTTTCTTT.

Ten or more counts support this clonotype. The V call is TRBV30, the J call TRBJ2-3; D tentatively reads TRBD1 or TRBD2 (6 bases each). V lost 3 bases and J lost 1, with 14 bases in between. Germline V CDR1 and CDR2: GTSNPN, SVGIG (reference sequence). This CDR3 has 15 residues. DNA of the CDR3: TGTGCCTGGAGAGCTGGGGGGCGGGGCACAGATACGCAGTATTTT. It codes for CAWRAGGRGTDTQYF.

This clonotype was detected a few times. The chain combines TRBV18 with TRBJ2-2, with D unclear. The V end lost 3 bases, the J end lost 0 bases, and 11 bases lay between the germline ends. The CDR3 extends over 16 amino acids. CDR1 and CDR2 (germline): KGHSH, LQKENI. CDR3 in DNA: TGTGCCAGCTCACCCCCCCAGCAGACGAACACCGGGGAGCTGTTTTTT. Encoded protein: CASSPPQQTNTGELFF.

This clonotype showed up just a few times. The rearrangement links TRBV3-1 to TRBJ1-5; D is uncertain. CDR3 size: 14 residues. CDR1 and CDR2 (germline): LGHDT, YNNKEL (reference sequence). V lost 2 bases, J lost 4 bases, and 9 bases lay in between. CDR3: CASSQNLGNQPQHF. In DNA, the CDR3 is TGTGCCAGCAGCCAAAATCTAGGGAATCAGCCCCAGCATTTT.

At least ten counts were recorded for this clonotype. V is TRBV5-6 and J is TRBJ2-5; TRBD1 agrees at 7 bases. Unmatched junction bases numbered 7, after V lost 4 bases and J lost 1 base. The CDR3 is 15 amino acids. The germline V gene encodes CDR1 SGHDT and CDR2 YYEEEE. CDR3 residues: CASSQRTGTQETQYF. CDR3 nucleotides: TGTGCCAGCAGCCAAAGGACAGGAACCCAAGAGACCCAGTACTTC.

This clonotype was recorded at least ten times. The chain links TRBV19 to TRBJ1-4; 10 bases are a match to TRBD1. The CDR3 has 15 residues. The V and J ends lost 3 bases and 8 bases, in that order; junction bases with no gene match: 6. Germline V gene data show CDR1 as LNHDA and CDR2 as SQIVND (reference sequence). The CDR3 DNA reads TGTGCCAGTAGTATTTTCGGGACAGGGGACGAAAAACTGTTTTTT. Its translation: CASSIFGTGDEKLFF. Variable domain in full (rest from reference TRBV19 and TRBJ1-4): DGGITQSPKYLFRKEGQNVTLSCEQNLNHDAMYWYRQDPGQGLRLIYYSQIVNDFQKGDIAEGYSVSREKKESFPLTVTSAQKNPTAFYLCASSIFGTGDEKLFFGSGTQLSVL.

This clonotype was counted ten times or more. This chain connects TRBV6-1 to TRBJ1-2; D not certain. V lost 2 bases, J lost 9 bases, and 16 bases lay in between. The CDR3 runs to 14 residues. Germline V CDR1 and CDR2: MNHNS, SASEGT. Written as DNA, the CDR3 is TGTGCCAGCAGTGAACGCAAGGCGTTCCCCAGCTACACCTTC. Its translation: CASSERKAFPSYTF.

The table lists this clonotype with many counts. The V gene is TRBV6-1, the J gene TRBJ1-6; no firm D call. The CDR3 has 12 residues. V dropped 3 bases and J dropped 8 bases, with 5 bases sitting between them. CDR1 is MNHNS and CDR2 is SASEGT in the germline V gene. CDR3 in DNA: TGTGCCAGCAGTGATCGCTATTCACCCCTCCACTTT. Residues: CASSDRYSPLHF.